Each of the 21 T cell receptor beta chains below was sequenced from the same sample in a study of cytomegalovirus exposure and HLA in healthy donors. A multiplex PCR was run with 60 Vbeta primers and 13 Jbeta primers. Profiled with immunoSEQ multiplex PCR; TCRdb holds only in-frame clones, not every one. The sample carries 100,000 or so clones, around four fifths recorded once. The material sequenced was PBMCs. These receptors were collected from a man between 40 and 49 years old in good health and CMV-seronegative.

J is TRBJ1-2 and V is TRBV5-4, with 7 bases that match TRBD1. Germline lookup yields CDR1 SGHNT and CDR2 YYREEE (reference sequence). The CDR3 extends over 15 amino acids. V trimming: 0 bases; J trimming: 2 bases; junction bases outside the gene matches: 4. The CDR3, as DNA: TGTGCCAGCAGCTTGGTCACGACAGGGAACTATGGCTACACCTTC. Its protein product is CASSLVTTGNYGYTF.

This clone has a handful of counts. The CDR3 region has the DNA TGTGCCACCAGCAGAGGCTACGTCTACAATGAGCAGTTCTTC. It specifies CATSRGYVYNEQFF. The chain carries TRBV15 and TRBJ2-1; D remains ambiguous. The V gene lost 1 base and the J gene lost 3 bases, with 7 bases spanning the gap. The CDR3 has 14 amino acids. Per the germline V gene, CDR1 is LNHNV and CDR2 is YYDKDF (reference sequence). The full variable domain, with the rest looked up from reference TRBV15 and TRBJ2-1, is DAMVIQNPRYQVTQFGKPVTLSCSQTLNHNVMYWYQQKSSQAPKLLFHYYDKDFNNEADTPDNFQSRRPNTSFCFLDIRSPGLGDTAMYLCATSRGYVYNEQFFGPGTRLTVL.

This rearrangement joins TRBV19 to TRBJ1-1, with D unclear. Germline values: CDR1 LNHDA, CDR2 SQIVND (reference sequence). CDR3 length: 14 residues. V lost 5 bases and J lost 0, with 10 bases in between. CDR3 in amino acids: CASSSSDMNTEAFF. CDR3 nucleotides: TGTGCCAGTAGTTCCTCCGACATGAACACTGAAGCTTTCTTT.

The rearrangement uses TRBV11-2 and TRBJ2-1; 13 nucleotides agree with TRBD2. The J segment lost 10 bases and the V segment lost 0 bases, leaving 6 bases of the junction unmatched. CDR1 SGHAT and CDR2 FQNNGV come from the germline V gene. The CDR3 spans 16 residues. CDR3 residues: CASSLDWGLAGNEQFF. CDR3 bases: TGTGCCAGCAGCTTAGATTGGGGACTAGCGGGGAACGAGCAGTTCTTC.

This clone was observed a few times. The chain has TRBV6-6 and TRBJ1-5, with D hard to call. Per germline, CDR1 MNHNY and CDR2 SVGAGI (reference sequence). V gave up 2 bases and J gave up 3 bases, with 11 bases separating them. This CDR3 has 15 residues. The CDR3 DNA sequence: TGTGCCAGCAGTTACAGTGCGGGGATCAATCAGCCCCAGCATTTT. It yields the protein CASSYSAGINQPQHF.

This CDR3 reads CASSLQLAGPTYEQYF. In DNA form, the CDR3 reads TGTGCCAGCAGCTTGCAACTAGCGGGGCCCACCTACGAGCAGTACTTC. This rearrangement joins TRBV11-2 to TRBJ2-5, with 10 bases matching TRBD2. The J call is in doubt because the DNA end fits TRBJ2-7 better. The CDR3 covers 16 residues. CDR1 and CDR2 from the germline V gene are SGHAT and FQNNGV.

The CDR3 spells CASSPHQGGGEQFF. The CDR3 DNA reads TGTGCCAGCAGTCCGCACCAGGGTGGTGGTGAGCAGTTCTTC. The chain is built from TRBV28 and TRBJ2-1; tentative D call: TRBD1 (5 bases). The CDR3 length is 14 residues. V was shortened by 5 bases and J by 9 bases, with 17 bases between the two germline ends. The germline CDR1 and CDR2 sequences are MDHEN and SYDVKM.

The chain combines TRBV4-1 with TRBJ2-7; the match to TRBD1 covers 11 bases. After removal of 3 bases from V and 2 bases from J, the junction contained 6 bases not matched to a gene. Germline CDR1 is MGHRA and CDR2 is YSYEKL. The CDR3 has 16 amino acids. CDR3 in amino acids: CASSQGGTGGTYEQYF. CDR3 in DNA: TGCGCCAGCAGCCAGGGTGGGACAGGGGGGACCTACGAGCAGTACTTC.

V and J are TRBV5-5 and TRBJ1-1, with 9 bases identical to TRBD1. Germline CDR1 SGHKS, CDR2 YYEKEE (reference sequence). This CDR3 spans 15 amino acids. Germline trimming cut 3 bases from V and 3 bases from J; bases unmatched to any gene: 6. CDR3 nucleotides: TGTGCCAGCAGCTCAGGGGACAGGGAATACACTGAAGCTTTCTTT. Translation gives CASSSGDREYTEAFF.

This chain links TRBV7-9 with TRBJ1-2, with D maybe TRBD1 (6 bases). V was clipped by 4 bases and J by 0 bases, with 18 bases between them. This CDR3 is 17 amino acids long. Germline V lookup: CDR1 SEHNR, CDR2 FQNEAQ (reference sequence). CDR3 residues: CASSSPTGSPSNYGYTF. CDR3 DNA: TGTGCCAGCAGCTCCCCGACAGGTTCGCCCTCTAACTATGGCTACACCTTC.

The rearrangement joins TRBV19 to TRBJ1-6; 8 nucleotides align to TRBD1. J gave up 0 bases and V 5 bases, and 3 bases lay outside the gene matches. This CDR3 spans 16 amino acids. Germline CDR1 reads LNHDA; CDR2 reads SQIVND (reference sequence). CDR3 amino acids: CASSDRGSSYNSPLHF. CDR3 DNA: TGTGCCAGTAGTGACAGGGGAAGCTCCTATAATTCACCCCTCCACTTT.

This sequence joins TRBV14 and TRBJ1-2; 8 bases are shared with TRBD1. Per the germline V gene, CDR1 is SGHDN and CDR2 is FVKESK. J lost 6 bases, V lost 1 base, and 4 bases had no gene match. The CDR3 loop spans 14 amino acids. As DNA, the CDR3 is TGTGCCAGCAGCCAAGTTGGACAGGGCCATGGCTACACCTTC. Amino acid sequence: CASSQVGQGHGYTF.

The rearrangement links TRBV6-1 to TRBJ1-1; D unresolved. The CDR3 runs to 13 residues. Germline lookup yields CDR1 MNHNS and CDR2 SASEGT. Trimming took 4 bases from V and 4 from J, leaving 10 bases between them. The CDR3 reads CASSVKRSTEAFF. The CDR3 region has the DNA TGTGCCAGCAGTGTCAAGCGTTCCACTGAAGCTTTCTTT.

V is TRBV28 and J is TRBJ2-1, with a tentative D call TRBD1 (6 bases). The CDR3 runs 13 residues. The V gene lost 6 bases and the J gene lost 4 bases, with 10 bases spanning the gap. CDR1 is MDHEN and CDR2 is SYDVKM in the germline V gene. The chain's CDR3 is CASSRGPYNEQFF. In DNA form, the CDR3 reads TGTGCCAGCAGCAGGGGACCGTACAATGAGCAGTTCTTC. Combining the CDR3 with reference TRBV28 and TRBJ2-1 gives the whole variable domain DVKVTQSSRYLVKRTGEKVFLECVQDMDHENMFWYRQDPGLGLRLIYFSYDVKMKEKGDIPEGYSVSREKKERFSLILESASTNQTSMYLCASSRGPYNEQFFGPGTRLTVL.

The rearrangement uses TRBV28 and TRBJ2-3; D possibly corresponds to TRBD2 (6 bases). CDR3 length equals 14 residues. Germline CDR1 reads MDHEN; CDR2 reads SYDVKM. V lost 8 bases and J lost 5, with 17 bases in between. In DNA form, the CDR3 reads TGTGCCAGCCTTACGGAGGGGAGGCTAGATACGCAGTATTTT. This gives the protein CASLTEGRLDTQYF.

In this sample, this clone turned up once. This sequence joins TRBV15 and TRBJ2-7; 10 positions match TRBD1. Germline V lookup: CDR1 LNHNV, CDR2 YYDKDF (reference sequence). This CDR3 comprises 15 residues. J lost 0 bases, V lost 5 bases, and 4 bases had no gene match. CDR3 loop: CATSGQGVVSYEQYF. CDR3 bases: TGTGCCACCAGCGGACAGGGGGTTGTCTCCTACGAGCAGTACTTC.

The CDR3 bases are TGTGCCAGTAGTATAGGAGGGTATGGCGAGCAGTACTTC. Protein product: CASSIGGYGEQYF. The rearrangement joins TRBV19 to TRBJ2-7, with D perhaps TRBD2 (5 bases). This CDR3 comprises 13 residues. V was cut by 1 base and J by 6 bases, with 10 bases left in between. In germline, CDR1 is LNHDA, CDR2 SQIVND (reference sequence).

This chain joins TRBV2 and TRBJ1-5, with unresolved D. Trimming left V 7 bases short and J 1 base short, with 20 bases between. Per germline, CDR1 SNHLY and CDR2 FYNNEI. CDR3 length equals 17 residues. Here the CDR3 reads CASTRESGGFSNQPQHF. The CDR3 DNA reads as TGTGCCAGCACACGGGAGTCGGGTGGCTTCAGCAATCAGCCCCAGCATTTT.

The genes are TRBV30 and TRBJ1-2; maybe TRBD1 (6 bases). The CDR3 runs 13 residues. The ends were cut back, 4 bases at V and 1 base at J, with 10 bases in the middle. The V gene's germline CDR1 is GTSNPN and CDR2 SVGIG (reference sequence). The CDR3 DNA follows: TGTGCCTGGAACCAGGGGCTTAACTATGGCTACACCTTC. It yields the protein CAWNQGLNYGYTF.

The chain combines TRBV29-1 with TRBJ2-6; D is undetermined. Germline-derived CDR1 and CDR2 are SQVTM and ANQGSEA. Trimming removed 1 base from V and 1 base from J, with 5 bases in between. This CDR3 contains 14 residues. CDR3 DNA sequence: TGCAGCGTTGAAGGAGGTTCTGGGGCCAACGTCCTGACTTTC. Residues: CSVEGGSGANVLTF. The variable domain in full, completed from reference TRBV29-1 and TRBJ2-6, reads SAVISQKPSRDICQRGTSLTIQCQVDSQVTMMFWYRQQPGQSLTLIATANQGSEATYESGFVIDKFPISRPNLTFSTLTVSNMSPEDSSIYLCSVEGGSGANVLTFGAGSRLTVL.

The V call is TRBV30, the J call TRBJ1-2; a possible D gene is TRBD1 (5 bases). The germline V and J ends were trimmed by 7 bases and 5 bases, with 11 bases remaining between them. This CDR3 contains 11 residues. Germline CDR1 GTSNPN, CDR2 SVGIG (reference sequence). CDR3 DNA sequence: TGTGCCTCTGGGGCAACGTATGGCTACACCTTC. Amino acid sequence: CASGATYGYTF.